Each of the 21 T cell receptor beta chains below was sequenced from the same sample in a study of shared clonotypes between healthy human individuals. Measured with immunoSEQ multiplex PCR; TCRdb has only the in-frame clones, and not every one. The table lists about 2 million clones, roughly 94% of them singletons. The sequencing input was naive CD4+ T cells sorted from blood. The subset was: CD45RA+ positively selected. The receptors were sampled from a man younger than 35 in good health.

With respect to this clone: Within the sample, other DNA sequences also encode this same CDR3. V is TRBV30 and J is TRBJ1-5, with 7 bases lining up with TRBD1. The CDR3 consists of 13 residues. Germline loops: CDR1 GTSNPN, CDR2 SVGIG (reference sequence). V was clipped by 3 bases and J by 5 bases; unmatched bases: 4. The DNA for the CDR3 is TGTGCCTGGAGCCAAGGGGGCGATCAGCCCCAGCATTTT. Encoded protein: CAWSQGGDQPQHF. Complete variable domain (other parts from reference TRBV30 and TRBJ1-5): SQTIHQWPATLVQPVGSPLSLECTVEGTSNPNLYWYRQAAGRGLQLLFYSVGIGQISSEVPQNLSASRPQDRQFILSSKKLLLSDSGFYLCAWSQGGDQPQHFGDGTRLSIL.

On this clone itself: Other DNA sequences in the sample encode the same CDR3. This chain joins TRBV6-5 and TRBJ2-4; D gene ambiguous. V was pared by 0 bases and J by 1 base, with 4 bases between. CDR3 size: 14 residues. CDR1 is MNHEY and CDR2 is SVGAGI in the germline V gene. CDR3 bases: TGTGCCAGCAGTTACTCCCCGGCCAAAAACATTCAGTACTTC. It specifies CASSYSPAKNIQYF.

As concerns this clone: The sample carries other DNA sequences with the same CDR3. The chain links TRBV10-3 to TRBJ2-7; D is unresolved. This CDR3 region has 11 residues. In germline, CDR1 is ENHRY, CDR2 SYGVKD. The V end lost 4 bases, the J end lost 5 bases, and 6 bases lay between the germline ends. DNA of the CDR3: TGTGCCATCAGTGTTTTGGACGAGCAGTACTTC. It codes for CAISVLDEQYF.

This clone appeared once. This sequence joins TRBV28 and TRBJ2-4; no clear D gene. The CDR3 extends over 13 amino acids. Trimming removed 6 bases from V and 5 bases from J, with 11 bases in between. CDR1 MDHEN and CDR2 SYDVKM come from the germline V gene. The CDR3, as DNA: TGTGCCAGCAGGGCCCTTGGGGAAAACATTCAGTACTTC. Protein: CASRALGENIQYF.

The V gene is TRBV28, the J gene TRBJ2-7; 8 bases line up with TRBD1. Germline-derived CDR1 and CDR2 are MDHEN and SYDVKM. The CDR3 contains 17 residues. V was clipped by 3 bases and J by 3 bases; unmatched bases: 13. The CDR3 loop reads CASSFDRGSPRDYEQYF. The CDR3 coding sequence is TGTGCCAGCAGTTTCGACAGGGGAAGCCCCAGAGACTACGAGCAGTACTTC.

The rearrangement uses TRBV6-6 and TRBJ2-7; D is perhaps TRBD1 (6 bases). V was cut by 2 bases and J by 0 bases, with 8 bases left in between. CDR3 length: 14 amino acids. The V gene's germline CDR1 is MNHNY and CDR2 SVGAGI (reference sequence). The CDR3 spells CASSYLTGSYEQYF. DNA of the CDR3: TGTGCCAGCAGTTACCTGACAGGCTCCTACGAGCAGTACTTC.

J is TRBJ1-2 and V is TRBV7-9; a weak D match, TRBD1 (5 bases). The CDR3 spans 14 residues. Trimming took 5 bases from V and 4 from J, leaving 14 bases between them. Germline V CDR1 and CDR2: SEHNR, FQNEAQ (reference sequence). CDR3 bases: TGTGCCAGCAGCCCATTGGGGCTGAGCTATGGCTACACCTTC. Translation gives CASSPLGLSYGYTF.

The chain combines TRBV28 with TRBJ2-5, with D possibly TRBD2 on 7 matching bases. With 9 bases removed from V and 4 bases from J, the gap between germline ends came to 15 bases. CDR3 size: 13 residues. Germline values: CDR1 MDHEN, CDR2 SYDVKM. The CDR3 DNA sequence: TGTGCCAGTAACCGGGGGGCCCGAGAGACCCAGTACTTC. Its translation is CASNRGARETQYF.

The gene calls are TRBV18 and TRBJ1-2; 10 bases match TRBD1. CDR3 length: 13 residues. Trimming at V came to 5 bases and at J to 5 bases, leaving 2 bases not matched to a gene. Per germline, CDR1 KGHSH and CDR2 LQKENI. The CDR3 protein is CASSWDRGYGYTF. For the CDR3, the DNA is TGTGCCAGCTCATGGGACAGGGGTTATGGCTACACCTTC.

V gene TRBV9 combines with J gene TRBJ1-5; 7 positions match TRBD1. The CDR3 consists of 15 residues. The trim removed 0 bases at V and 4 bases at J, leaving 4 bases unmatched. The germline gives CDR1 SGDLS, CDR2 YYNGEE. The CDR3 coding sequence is TGTGCCAGCAGCGTAGAAGGGGGCTATAATCAGCCCCAGCATTTT. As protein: CASSVEGGYNQPQHF.

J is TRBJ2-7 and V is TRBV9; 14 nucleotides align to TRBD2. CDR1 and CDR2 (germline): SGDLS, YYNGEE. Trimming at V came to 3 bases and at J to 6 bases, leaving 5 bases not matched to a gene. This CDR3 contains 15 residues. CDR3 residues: CASSGGLAGVTEQYF. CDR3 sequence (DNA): TGTGCCAGCAGCGGGGGACTAGCGGGAGTTACCGAGCAGTACTTC. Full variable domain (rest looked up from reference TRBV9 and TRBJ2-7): DSGVTQTPKHLITATGQRVTLRCSPRSGDLSVYWYQQSLDQGLQFLIQYYNGEERAKGNILERFSAQQFPDLHSELNLSSLELGDSALYFCASSGGLAGVTEQYFGPGTRLTVT.

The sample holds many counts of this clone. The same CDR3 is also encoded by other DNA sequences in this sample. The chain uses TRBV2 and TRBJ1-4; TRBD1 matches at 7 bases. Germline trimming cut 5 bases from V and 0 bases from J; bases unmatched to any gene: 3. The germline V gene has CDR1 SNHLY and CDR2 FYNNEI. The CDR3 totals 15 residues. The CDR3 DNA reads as TGTGCCAGCAGTCGACAGGGTGCAACTAATGAAAAACTGTTTTTT. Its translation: CASSRQGATNEKLFF.

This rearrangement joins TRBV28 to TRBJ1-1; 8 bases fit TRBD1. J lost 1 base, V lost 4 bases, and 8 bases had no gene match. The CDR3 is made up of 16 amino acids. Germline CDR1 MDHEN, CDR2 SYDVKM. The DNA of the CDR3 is TGTGCCAGCAGTTCAAGGACAGGGAGTGGGAACACTGAAGCTTTCTTT. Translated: CASSSRTGSGNTEAFF. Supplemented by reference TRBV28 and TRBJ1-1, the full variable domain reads DVKVTQSSRYLVKRTGEKVFLECVQDMDHENMFWYRQDPGLGLRLIYFSYDVKMKEKGDIPEGYSVSREKKERFSLILESASTNQTSMYLCASSSRTGSGNTEAFFGQGTRLTVV.

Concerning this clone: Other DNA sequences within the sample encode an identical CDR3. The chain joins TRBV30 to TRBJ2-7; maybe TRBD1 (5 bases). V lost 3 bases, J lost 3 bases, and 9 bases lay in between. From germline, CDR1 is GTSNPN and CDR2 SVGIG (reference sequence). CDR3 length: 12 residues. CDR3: CAWSGDSYEQYF. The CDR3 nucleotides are TGTGCCTGGAGCGGAGACAGCTACGAGCAGTACTTC.

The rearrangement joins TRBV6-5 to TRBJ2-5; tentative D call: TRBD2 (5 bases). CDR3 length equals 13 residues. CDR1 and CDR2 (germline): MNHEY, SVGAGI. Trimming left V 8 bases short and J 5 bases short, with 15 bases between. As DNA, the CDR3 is TGTGCCAGCGGACGGGGAAAGGGCGAGACCCAGTACTTC. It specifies CASGRGKGETQYF.

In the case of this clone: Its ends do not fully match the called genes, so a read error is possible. This CDR3 is CASSSSGVSSYNEQFF. In nucleotides, the CDR3 is TGTGCTAGCAGCTCTAGCGGGGTTAGCTCCTACAATGAGCAGTTCTTC. The chain is built from TRBV7-7 and TRBJ2-1, with 9 positions matching TRBD2. Per the germline V gene, CDR1 is SSHAT and CDR2 is FNYEAQ (reference sequence). There are 16 residues in the CDR3.

The CDR3 DNA reads as TGCGCCAGCAGTGCAGGACAGGGGGCAGATACGCAGTATTTT. It yields the protein CASSAGQGADTQYF. The chain links TRBV10-1 to TRBJ2-3, with 10 bases that match TRBD1. The V segment lost 4 bases and the J segment 4 bases; nucleotides outside the gene matches: 2. The CDR3 is 14 amino acids. CDR1 is WNHNN and CDR2 is SYGVQD in the germline V gene (reference sequence).

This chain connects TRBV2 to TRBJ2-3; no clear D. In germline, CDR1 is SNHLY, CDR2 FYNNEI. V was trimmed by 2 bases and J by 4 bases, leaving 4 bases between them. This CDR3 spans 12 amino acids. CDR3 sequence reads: CASSERADTQYF. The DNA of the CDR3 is TGTGCCAGCAGTGAACGAGCAGATACGCAGTATTTT.

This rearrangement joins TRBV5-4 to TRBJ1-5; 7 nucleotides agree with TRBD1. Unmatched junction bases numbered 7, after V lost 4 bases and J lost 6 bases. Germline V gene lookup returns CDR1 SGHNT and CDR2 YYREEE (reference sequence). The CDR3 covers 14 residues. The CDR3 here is CASSTTGEGQPQHF. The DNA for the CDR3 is TGTGCCAGCAGCACAACAGGGGAAGGTCAGCCCCAGCATTTT.

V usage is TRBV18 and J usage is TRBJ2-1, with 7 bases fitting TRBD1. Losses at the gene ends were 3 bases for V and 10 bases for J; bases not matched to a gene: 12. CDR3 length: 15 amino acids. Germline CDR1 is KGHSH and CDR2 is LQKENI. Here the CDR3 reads CASSPNPGQPAEQFF. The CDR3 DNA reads TGTGCCAGCTCACCGAATCCGGGACAGCCAGCGGAGCAGTTCTTC.

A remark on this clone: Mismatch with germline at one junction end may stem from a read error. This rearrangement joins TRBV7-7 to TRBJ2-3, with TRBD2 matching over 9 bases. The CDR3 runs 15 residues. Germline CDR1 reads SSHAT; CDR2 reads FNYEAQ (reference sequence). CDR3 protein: CASSFSGSGGDTQYF. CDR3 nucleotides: TGTGCTAGCAGCTTTAGCGGGAGCGGGGGAGATACGCAGTATTTT.